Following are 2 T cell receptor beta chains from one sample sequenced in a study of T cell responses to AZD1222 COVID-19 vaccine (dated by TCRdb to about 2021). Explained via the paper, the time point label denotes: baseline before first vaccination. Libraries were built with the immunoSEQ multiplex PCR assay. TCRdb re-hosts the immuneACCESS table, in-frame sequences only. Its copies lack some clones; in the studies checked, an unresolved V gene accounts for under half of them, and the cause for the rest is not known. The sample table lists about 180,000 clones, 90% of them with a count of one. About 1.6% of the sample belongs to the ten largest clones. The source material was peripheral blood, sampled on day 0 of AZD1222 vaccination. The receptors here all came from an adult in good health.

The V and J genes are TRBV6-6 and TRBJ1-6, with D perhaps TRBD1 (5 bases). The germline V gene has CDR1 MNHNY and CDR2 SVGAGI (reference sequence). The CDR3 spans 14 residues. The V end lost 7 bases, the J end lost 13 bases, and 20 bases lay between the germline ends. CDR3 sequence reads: CASTTGQGGYPLHF. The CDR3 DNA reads TGTGCCAGCACCACGGGGCAGGGCGGATACCCCCTCCACTTT.

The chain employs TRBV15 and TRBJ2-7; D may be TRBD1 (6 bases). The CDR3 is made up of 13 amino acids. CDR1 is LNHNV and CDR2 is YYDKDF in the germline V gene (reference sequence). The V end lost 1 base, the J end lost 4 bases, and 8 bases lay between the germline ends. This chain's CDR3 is CATSRAGDYEQYF. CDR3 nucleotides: TGTGCCACCAGCAGAGCAGGGGATTACGAGCAGTACTTC.